This T cell receptor (beta chain) was found in a study of cytomegalovirus exposure and HLA in healthy donors. With respect to this clone: Its specificity is not known.

The PCR made use of 60 Vbeta and 13 Jbeta primers. TCRdb's table, derived via immunoSEQ multiplex PCR, lists solely in-frame clones and lacks some. This table has roughly 200,000 clones, 73% appearing once. This CDR3 contains 14 residues. Germline V lookup: CDR1 SGHTA, CDR2 FQGTGA. V was pared by 1 base and J by 8 bases, with 14 bases between. Study observations and caveats: Several of the most significant clusters appeared, in a later analysis, to be linked to common viral pathogens. Most likely, a cluster of highly shared sequence variants arose as a sequencing artifact.

Specimen: PBMCs. The TCR comes from a woman aged 25 to 39 in good health and CMV-seronegative. The gene calls are TRBV7-3 and TRBJ1-2; possibly TRBD1 for D (5 bases). The CDR3 DNA sequence: TGTGCCAGCAGCTTAAACCCAGGGCCGGCGGGCTACACCTTC. Residues: CASSLNPGPAGYTF.